Included here is one TCR beta chain sequence, with context. This specimen comes from a study of blood T cell repertoires in COVID-19. Study details: Nucleic acid was either cDNA or gDNA, and it came from T cells, B-cell-depleted T cells, or PBMCs.

The CDR3 length is 14 residues. With V trimmed by 2 bases and J by 4 bases, 6 bases remained unmatched. From germline, CDR1 is SGHNT and CDR2 YYREEE (reference sequence). In the original processing: Cell counts per sample came from amplifying reference gene primers. Libraries were prepared by immunoSEQ multiplex PCR; TCRdb keeps only in-frame clonotypes and omits some of them. The DNA gave D and trimming, while V, J and clone size come from that table. Of some 260,000 clones listed, roughly 88% are singletons. The sample comprised peripheral blood. The chain joins TRBV5-4 to TRBJ2-7, with 7 bases lining up with TRBD1. This receptor was taken from a woman aged 40 to 50 who had recovered from COVID-19. Written as DNA, the CDR3 is TGTGCCAGCAGCTTACAGGGGAGTCCTTACGAGCAGTACTTC. This gives the protein CASSLQGSPYEQYF.